A selection of T cell receptor beta chains follows, all from one sample in a study of OX40 agonist ivuxolimab in advanced cancers. Produced via immunoSEQ multiplex PCR; TCRdb's table is partial and in-frame only. The sample contains about 47,000 clones, 80% to 90% of which appear only once. Sequencing used CD4+ or CD8+ T cells sorted from blood, obtained in a trial of the OX40 agonist ivuxolimab. The receptors come from an adult with an advanced solid tumor such as melanoma, head and neck, liver or kidney cancer. CDR3s include the opening cysteine and the closing phenylalanine or tryptophan. The D gene is left open where the match is weak. The size entry is marked missing in some rows and otherwise reads once, few, many or a size class.

TRBJ2-7,TRBV5-4,.,TRBD1,CASSPGTARYEQYF,TGTGCCAGCAGCCCCGGGACAGCACGCTACGAGCAGTACTTC
TRBJ2-6,TRBV11-2,few,.,CASSFSIPGASGANVLTF,TGTGCCAGCAGCTTTTCTATCCCGGGGGCCTCTGGGGCCAACGTCCTGACTTTC
TRBJ2-5,TRBV7-9,few,TRBD1,CASSLDRYQETQYF,TGTGCCAGCAGCTTGGACAGGTACCAAGAGACCCAGTACTTC
TRBJ1-2,TRBV29-1,.,.,CSVEDSGLYGYTF,TGCAGCGTTGAAGATTCGGGACTCTATGGCTACACCTTC
TRBJ2-2,TRBV11-2,.,TRBD2,CASTLIGFAGGTGELFF,TGTGCCAGCACCCTGATTGGTTTTGCGGGAGGGACCGGGGAGCTGTTTTTT
TRBJ1-2,TRBV28,.,.,CASSLLLDLTGYGYTF,TGTGCCAGCAGTTTACTATTAGATCTGACAGGCTATGGCTACACCTTC
TRBJ1-4,TRBV7-9,.,TRBD1,CASSSVGQGDEKLFF,TGTGCCAGCAGCTCAGTGGGACAGGGCGACGAAAAACTGTTTTTT
TRBJ2-2,TRBV11-3,.,.,CASSLRSGELFF,TGTGCCAGCAGCTTAAGGTCCGGGGAGCTGTTTTTT
TRBJ2-1,TRBV5-1,.,.,CASSLIQYNEQFF,TGCGCCAGCAGCTTGATACAGTACAATGAGCAGTTCTTC
TRBJ2-7,TRBV5-8,.,TRBD1,CASSRTGKGNSYEQYF,TGTGCCAGCAGTCGGACAGGGAAGGGTAACAGCTACGAGCAGTACTTC
TRBJ1-5,TRBV5-8,few,.,CASSLSRSQPQHF,TGTGCCAGCAGCTTGTCGCGGTCTCAGCCCCAGCATTTT
TRBJ2-7,TRBV2,.,.,CASKRRAGTSSYEQYF,TGTGCCAGTAAGAGACGAGCCGGGACAAGCTCCTACGAGCAGTACTTC
TRBJ2-7,TRBV9,.,.,CASSVGGYGTEQYF,TGTGCCAGCAGCGTGGGCGGATACGGGACCGAGCAGTACTTC
TRBJ2-7,TRBV28,.,TRBD1,CASSLGQIGIYEQYF,TGTGCCAGCAGTCTGGGACAGATAGGGATCTACGAGCAGTACTTC
TRBJ2-7,TRBV14,.,.,CASSQNLYEQYF,TGTGCCAGCAGCCAAAATCTCTACGAGCAGTACTTC
TRBJ2-2,TRBV7-3,few,.,CASSIGANTGELFF,TGTGCCAGCAGCATCGGGGCAAACACCGGGGAGCTGTTTTTT
TRBJ2-3,TRBV9,.,.,CASSVGTGSDTQYF,TGTGCCAGCAGCGTAGGTACAGGTTCCGATACGCAGTATTTT
TRBJ2-3,TRBV7-8,.,.,CASSSVDTQYF,TGTGCCAGCAGCAGCGTGGATACGCAGTATTTT
TRBJ1-5,TRBV30,.,TRBD1,CAWRGAGGNQPQHF,TGTGCCTGGAGGGGGGCAGGGGGTAATCAGCCCCAGCATTTT
TRBJ2-1,TRBV5-1,few,TRBD2,CASSLGISGRLGDEQFF,TGCGCCAGCAGCTTGGGCATTAGCGGGAGATTGGGGGATGAGCAGTTCTTC
TRBJ2-2,TRBV9,.,.,CASSVLLRDWAGELFF,TGTGCCAGCAGCGTACTTTTGCGGGATTGGGCCGGGGAGCTGTTTTTT
TRBJ2-1,TRBV9,.,.,CASSSSLALEGSEQFF,TGTGCCAGCAGCTCTTCCCTAGCTCTCGAGGGTAGTGAGCAGTTCTTC
TRBJ2-5,TRBV15,.,.,CATSRDGATQYF,TGTGCCACCAGCAGAGATGGGGCGACCCAGTACTTC
TRBJ2-7,TRBV28,.,.,CASSFQGYEQYF,TGTGCCAGCAGTTTCCAGGGGTACGAGCAGTACTTC
TRBJ2-7,TRBV5-6,once,TRBD2,CASSWGGSYEQYF,TGTGCCAGCAGCTGGGGGGGGTCCTACGAGCAGTACTTC
TRBJ2-2,TRBV27,.,.,CASSFEVNTGELFF,TGTGCCAGCAGTTTCGAAGTAAACACCGGGGAGCTGTTTTTT
TRBJ1-3,TRBV9,.,.,CASSVGLAGNTIYF,TGTGCCAGCAGCGTAGGGCTCGCTGGAAACACCATATATTTT
TRBJ1-1,TRBV11-2,few,TRBD1,CASSSLKRGPINTEAFF,TGTGCCAGCAGCTCCCTCAAAAGGGGGCCCATTAACACTGAAGCTTTCTTT
TRBJ2-7,TRBV19,.,.,CASTPRTHLPPYEQYF,TGTGCCAGTACCCCCCGAACCCATCTTCCCCCCTACGAGCAGTACTTC
TRBJ1-5,TRBV19,.,.,CASSPAVQPQHF,TGTGCCAGTAGTCCGGCAGTTCAGCCCCAGCATTTT
TRBJ1-1,TRBV19,few,.,CASRSRRGNTEAFF,TGTGCCAGTCGTAGCAGGCGGGGGAACACTGAAGCTTTCTTT
TRBJ1-1,TRBV29-1,once,.,CSVGLRNTEAFF,TGCAGCGTTGGACTCCGGAACACTGAAGCTTTCTTT
TRBJ2-3,TRBV5-6,.,.,CASSTTTGSTDTQYF,TGTGCCAGCAGCACGACGACAGGCTCCACAGATACGCAGTATTTT
TRBJ1-1,TRBV5-8,.,.,CASSLEPGALRTEAFF,TGTGCCAGCAGCTTGGAGCCAGGCGCCTTGCGGACTGAAGCTTTCTTT
TRBJ2-5,TRBV4-1,.,.,CASSQGPAETQYF,TGCGCCAGCAGCCAGGGCCCGGCCGAGACCCAGTACTTC
TRBJ2-3,TRBV28,.,.,CASTPPSGSSTDTQYF,TGTGCCAGCACCCCCCCGAGTGGGTCGAGCACAGATACGCAGTATTTT
TRBJ2-7,TRBV6-5,.,.,CASRKAGALLNF,TGTGCCAGCAGAAAAGCCGGGGCACTGCTTAACTTC
TRBJ1-3,TRBV6-6,.,.,CASSYADIGNTIYF,TGTGCCAGCAGTTACGCCGACATTGGAAACACCATATATTTT
TRBJ1-2,TRBV6-5,.,TRBD1,CASSGDRIYGYTF,TGTGCCAGCAGTGGGGACAGAATCTATGGCTACACCTTC